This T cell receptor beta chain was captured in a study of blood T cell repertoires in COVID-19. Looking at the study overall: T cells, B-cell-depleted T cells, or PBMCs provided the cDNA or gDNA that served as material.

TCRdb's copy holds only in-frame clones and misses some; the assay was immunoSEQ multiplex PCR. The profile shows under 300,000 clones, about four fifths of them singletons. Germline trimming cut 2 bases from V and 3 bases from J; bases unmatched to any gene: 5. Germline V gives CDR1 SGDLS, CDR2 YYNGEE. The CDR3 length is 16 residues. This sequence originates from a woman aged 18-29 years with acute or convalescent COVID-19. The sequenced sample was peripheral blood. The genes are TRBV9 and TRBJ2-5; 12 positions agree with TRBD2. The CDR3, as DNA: TGTGCCAGCAGCGTCGGCCTAGCGGGAGGGGAAGAGACCCAGTACTTC. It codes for CASSVGLAGGEETQYF.